This passage covers 19 T cell receptor beta chains from one sample sequenced in a study of vaccination and CD4 T cells after COVID-19. The antigens these receptors bind are not known. An Oncomine TCR Beta short-read assay was used to sequence the DNA from cultured CD4+ T cells. Via MiXCR, TCRdb re-called the PCR reads, giving one row per CDR3 protein. The sample lists around 13,000 distinct CDR3 sequences, roughly 39% seen once, with about 15% in the top ten. The sample's treatment: roughly ten-day PBMC culture with coronavirus spike peptide pools or control peptides (ViraFEST assay). The sequencing sample was made of CD4+ T cells from blood, cultured in vitro. These receptors came from a human donor who had recovered from COVID-19.

V and J are TRBV19 and TRBJ1-1; a weak D match, TRBD1 (6 bases). The ends were cut back, 5 bases at V and 1 base at J, with 11 bases in the middle. Germline V gives CDR1 LNHDA, CDR2 SQIVND (reference sequence). The CDR3 loop spans 14 amino acids. The CDR3 loop reads CASSPDRPNTEAFF. CDR3 bases: TGTGCCAGTAGTCCGGACAGACCGAACACTGAAGCTTTCTTT.

Only a few counts were recorded for this clonotype. The chain combines TRBV21-1 with TRBJ2-5; TRBD2, the table's D call, was not compared with the DNA. TRBV21-1 is shown as a pseudogene. The CDR3 extends over 17 amino acids. CDR3 protein: CASSPRLAGRFQETQYF. The CDR3 DNA reads TGTGCCAGCAGCCCGCGACTAGCGGGGCGCTTCCAAGAGACCCAGTACTTC.

The chain combines TRBV6-5 with TRBJ1-6; D uncertain. Germline V lookup: CDR1 MNHEY, CDR2 SVGAGI. The CDR3 is 16 residues long. V lost 4 bases and J lost 1, with 11 bases in between. The CDR3 nucleotides are TGTGCCAGCAGTTCCCTGGACGGATCCTATAATTCACCCCTCCACTTT. Translation gives CASSSLDGSYNSPLHF.

This clonotype came up a few times. The chain joins TRBV6-5 to TRBJ1-3; maybe TRBD1 (5 bases). The CDR3 has 15 residues. The V end was cut by 2 bases, the J end by 0 bases, with 8 bases between. Per the germline V gene, CDR1 is MNHEY and CDR2 is SVGAGI. The CDR3 sequence is CASSYGGGSGNTIYF. CDR3 nucleotide sequence: TGTGCCAGCAGTTACGGGGGGGGCTCTGGAAACACCATATATTTT.

This clonotype has just a few counts. V usage is TRBV29-1 and J usage is TRBJ1-5; perhaps TRBD1 as D (6 bases). Germline assignment: CDR1 SQVTM and CDR2 ANQGSEA. CDR3 length: 13 amino acids. V lost 4 bases and J 2 bases, leaving 9 bases between the germline ends. The CDR3 DNA reads TGCAGCGTTGGGACAGACGGCAATCAGCCCCAGCATTTT. Protein sequence: CSVGTDGNQPQHF. The full variable domain, its missing parts supplied by reference TRBV29-1 and TRBJ1-5, is SAVISQKPSRDICQRGTSLTIQCQVDSQVTMMFWYRQQPGQSLTLIATANQGSEATYESGFVIDKFPISRPNLTFSTLTVSNMSPEDSSIYLCSVGTDGNQPQHFGDGTRLSIL.

This clonotype turned up a few times. The rearrangement links TRBV5-4 to TRBJ1-6, with D maybe TRBD1 (5 bases). In germline, CDR1 is SGHNT, CDR2 YYREEE (reference sequence). This CDR3 spans 16 amino acids. V lost 4 bases to trimming and J lost 5 bases, with 16 bases between them. For the CDR3, the DNA is TGTGCCAGCAGCGACATAAGCGGGACGAATAATTCACCCCTCCACTTT. Translating it yields CASSDISGTNNSPLHF.

The chain carries TRBV12-3 or TRBV12-4 and TRBJ2-5; 8 positions match TRBD2. The CDR3 totals 17 residues. V dropped 3 bases and J dropped 0; count of bases not matched to a gene: 9. The chain's CDR3 is CASSFYPTSAYQETQYF. DNA for the CDR3: TGTGCCAGCAGTTTTTACCCGACTAGCGCGTACCAAGAGACCCAGTACTTC.

This clonotype was counted a few times. V usage is TRBV7-2 and J usage is TRBJ2-3; tentative D call: TRBD2 (6 bases). The CDR3 is 16 amino acids. The germline gives CDR1 SGHTA, CDR2 FQGNSA. Trimming took 3 bases from V and 2 from J, leaving 15 bases between them. CDR3 loop: CASSLDYLSYTDTQYF. CDR3 DNA sequence: TGTGCCAGCAGCTTGGACTACCTCTCATACACAGATACGCAGTATTTT.

CDR3 protein: CASLTRQGTTGYGYTF. The CDR3 nucleotides read TGTGCCAGCTTAACGCGACAGGGGACGACGGGGTATGGCTACACCTTC. V and J are TRBV2 and TRBJ1-2; 8 nucleotides agree with TRBD1. Germline lookup yields CDR1 SNHLY and CDR2 FYNNEI. The junction had 16 bases not matched to a gene; V was cut back by 8 bases and J by 5 bases. This CDR3 region has 16 residues.

V is TRBV19 and J is TRBJ1-2; D unclear. V lost 6 bases to trimming and J lost 4 bases, with 24 bases between them. Per the germline V gene, CDR1 is LNHDA and CDR2 is SQIVND (reference sequence). CDR3 size: 17 residues. CDR3 DNA: TGTGCCAGTAGCCCCCAAGGTACTGGAGGCGGCATCTATGGCTACACCTTC. This translates into CASSPQGTGGGIYGYTF.

This clonotype was detected only a few times. The chain couples TRBV19 to TRBJ2-2; tentatively, D is TRBD2 (6 bases). This CDR3 contains 15 residues. Germline values: CDR1 LNHDA, CDR2 SQIVND (reference sequence). Trimming shortened V by 5 bases and J by 5 bases, and 15 bases separated the two germline ends. CDR3 bases: TGTGCCAGTAGTGCCGGCGGGGCAAGAACCGGGGAGCTGTTTTTT. Protein sequence: CASSAGGARTGELFF. The full variable domain, its missing parts supplied by reference TRBV19 and TRBJ2-2, is DGGITQSPKYLFRKEGQNVTLSCEQNLNHDAMYWYRQDPGQGLRLIYYSQIVNDFQKGDIAEGYSVSREKKESFPLTVTSAQKNPTAFYLCASSAGGARTGELFFGEGSRLTVL.

The V gene is TRBV4-1, the J gene TRBJ1-1; no clear D. Germline assignment: CDR1 MGHRA and CDR2 YSYEKL. This CDR3 spans 17 amino acids. Trimming took off 6 bases at V and 0 bases at J, with 20 bases between the two ends. The CDR3 DNA is TGCGCCAGCAGGATTCATGTGGCAGTAAGCATGAACACTGAAGCTTTCTTT. Translating it yields CASRIHVAVSMNTEAFF.

This chain uses TRBV18 with TRBJ2-3; the D gene is possibly TRBD1 (7 bases). Germline CDR1 is KGHSH and CDR2 is LQKENI. Trimming took off 3 bases at V and 6 bases at J, with 10 bases between the two ends. The CDR3 has 13 amino acids. The CDR3 bases are TGTGCCAGCTCACCCGCAGGGGGGGATACGCAGTATTTT. This gives the protein CASSPAGGDTQYF.

V gene TRBV11-2 combines with J gene TRBJ2-3, with D perhaps TRBD2 (6 bases). Trimming took 0 bases from V and 8 from J, leaving 15 bases between them. The germline CDR1 and CDR2 sequences are SGHAT and FQNNGV. There are 15 residues in the CDR3. CDR3 DNA: TGTGCCAGCAGCTTAGACTGGACCGCGGGGATTACGCAGTATTTT. It translates to CASSLDWTAGITQYF.

This clonotype has a handful of counts. The V call is TRBV18, the J call TRBJ1-1, with TRBD1 identical over 7 bases. After removal of 4 bases from V and 1 base from J, the junction contained 12 bases not matched to a gene. Germline V gives CDR1 KGHSH, CDR2 LQKENI. The CDR3 contains 17 residues. In DNA form, the CDR3 reads TGTGCCAGCTCACTTTCGGCCGGGACAGCCCCGAACACTGAAGCTTTCTTT. Encoded protein: CASSLSAGTAPNTEAFF.

This clonotype was counted only a few times. The chain couples TRBV10-2 to TRBJ2-7; maybe TRBD2 (6 bases). Germline lookup yields CDR1 WSHSY and CDR2 SAAADI. CDR3 length equals 14 residues. Trimming stripped 7 bases from V and 4 bases from J, with 17 bases between. The CDR3 coding sequence is TGCGCCAGCACCACATCGGGGGTAACGTACGAGCAGTACTTC. Encoded protein: CASTTSGVTYEQYF.

CDR3 bases: TGTGCCAGCAGGCAGGGGAACACAGATACGCAGTATTTT. Amino acids: CASRQGNTDTQYF. The chain couples TRBV6-2 or TRBV6-3 to TRBJ2-3; the D gene is possibly TRBD1 (6 bases). Trimming cost V 6 bases and J 2 bases, with 9 bases left between them. The CDR3 runs 13 residues. CDR1 and CDR2 from the germline V gene are MNHEY and SVGEGT.

This chain uses TRBV5-1 with TRBJ1-5; tentatively, D is TRBD1 (5 bases). The V and J ends lost 4 bases and 5 bases respectively, with 10 bases between them. The CDR3 consists of 13 residues. CDR1 is SGHRS and CDR2 is YFSETQ in the germline V gene. As DNA, the CDR3 is TGCGCCAGCAGCCGGGACTTAGATCAGCCCCAGCATTTT. Translated, it gives CASSRDLDQPQHF.

This clonotype was observed a handful of times. This chain joins TRBV5-4 and TRBJ1-4; 10 nucleotides line up with TRBD1. V trimming: 2 bases; J trimming: 8 bases; junction bases outside the gene matches: 9. Germline V gives CDR1 SGHNT, CDR2 YYREEE (reference sequence). CDR3 size: 16 residues. The CDR3 DNA reads as TGTGCCAGCAGCTTCTATCCGGGACAGGGGAACGAAAAACTGTTTTTT. Its translation: CASSFYPGQGNEKLFF. Supplemented by reference TRBV5-4 and TRBJ1-4, the full variable domain reads ETGVTQSPTHLIKTRGQQVTLRCSSQSGHNTVSWYQQALGQGPQFIFQYYREEENGRGNFPPRFSGLQFPNYSSELNVNALELDDSALYLCASSFYPGQGNEKLFFGSGTQLSVL.